This entry is about one T cell receptor (beta chain). Assay used: immunoSEQ multiplex PCR; TCRdb lists only in-frame clones, some missing. The sample records some 190,000 clones, approximately 80% being singletons. These data come from a study of blood T cell repertoires in COVID-19. Germline lookup yields CDR1 KGHSH and CDR2 LQKENI. The CDR3 is made up of 16 amino acids. The germline V and J ends were trimmed by 3 bases and 2 bases, with 15 bases remaining between them. Sequencing was done on a sample of PBMCs or T cells enriched from blood (not recorded which). The chain joins TRBV18 to TRBJ2-3, with a possible D match to TRBD2 (6 bases). This clonotype was sampled from a man in his 60s who had been exposed to COVID-19. The CDR3 DNA follows: TGTGCCAGCTCACCGACCGCTGGGGGGTTCACAGATACGCAGTATTTT. It is translated as CASSPTAGGFTDTQYF.